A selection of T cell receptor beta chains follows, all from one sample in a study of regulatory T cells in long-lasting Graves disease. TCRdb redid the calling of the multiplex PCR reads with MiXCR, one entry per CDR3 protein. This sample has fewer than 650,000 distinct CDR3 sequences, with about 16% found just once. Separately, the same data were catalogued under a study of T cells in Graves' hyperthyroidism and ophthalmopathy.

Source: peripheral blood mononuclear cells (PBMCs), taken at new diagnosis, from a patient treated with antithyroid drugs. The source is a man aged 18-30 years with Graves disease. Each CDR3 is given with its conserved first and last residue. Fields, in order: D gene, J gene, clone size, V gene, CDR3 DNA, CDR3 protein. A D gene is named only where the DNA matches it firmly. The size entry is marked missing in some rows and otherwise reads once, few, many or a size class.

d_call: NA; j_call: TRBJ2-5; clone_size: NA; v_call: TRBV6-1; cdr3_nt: TGTGCCAGCAGCCCCACCGGACTATCGCCGGTGGAGACCCAGTACTTC; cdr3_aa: CASSPTGLSPVETQYF
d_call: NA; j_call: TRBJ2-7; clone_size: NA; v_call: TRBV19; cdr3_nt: TGTGCCAGTAGTATGGTCGGCTACGAGCAGTACTTC; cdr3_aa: CASSMVGYEQYF
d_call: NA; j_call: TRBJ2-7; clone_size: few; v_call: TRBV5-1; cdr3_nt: TGCGCCAGCAACCGGGACGGTTCCTACGAGCAGTACTTC; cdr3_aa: CASNRDGSYEQYF
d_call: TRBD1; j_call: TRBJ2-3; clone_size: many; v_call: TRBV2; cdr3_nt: TGTGCCAGCGTCCAGGGGGCAGATACGCAGTATTTT; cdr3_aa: CASVQGADTQYF
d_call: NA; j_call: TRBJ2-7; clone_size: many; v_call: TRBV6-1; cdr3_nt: TGTGCCAGCAGTGAAGACCTAGCAAGATCCTACGAGCAGTACTTC; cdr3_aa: CASSEDLARSYEQYF
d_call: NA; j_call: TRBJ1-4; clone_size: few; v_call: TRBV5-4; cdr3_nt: TGTGCCAGCAGCTCCGGATGGGGGAATGAAAAACTGTTTTTT; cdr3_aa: CASSSGWGNEKLFF
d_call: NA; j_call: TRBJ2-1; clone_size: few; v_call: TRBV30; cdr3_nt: TGTGCCTGGGGGGTTGGGAATGAGCAGTTCTTC; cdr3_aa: CAWGVGNEQFF
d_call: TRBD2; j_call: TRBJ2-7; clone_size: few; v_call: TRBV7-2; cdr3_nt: TGTGCCAGCAGCTTAGGGGGACTAACCTACGAGCAGTACTTC; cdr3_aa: CASSLGGLTYEQYF
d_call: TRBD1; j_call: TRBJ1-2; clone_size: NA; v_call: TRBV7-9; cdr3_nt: TGTGCCAGCAGCCCCCGGACAGGGGGCAAGGGGGACTATGGCTACACCTTC; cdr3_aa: CASSPRTGGKGDYGYTF
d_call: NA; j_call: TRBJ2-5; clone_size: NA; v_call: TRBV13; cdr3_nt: TGTGCCAGCAGCACCCCCAGCAGCCAAGAGACCCAGTACTTC; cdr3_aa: CASSTPSSQETQYF
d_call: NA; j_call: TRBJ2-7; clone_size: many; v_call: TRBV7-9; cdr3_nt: TGCGCCAGCAGCAGGGGGCCCCAGCGGGAGAATTACGAGCAGTACTTC; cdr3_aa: CASSRGPQRENYEQYF
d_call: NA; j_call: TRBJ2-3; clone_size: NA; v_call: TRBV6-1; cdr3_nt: TGTGCCAGCAGAGGTCAACCGGGATTATTCACAGATACGCAGTATTTT; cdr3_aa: CASRGQPGLFTDTQYF
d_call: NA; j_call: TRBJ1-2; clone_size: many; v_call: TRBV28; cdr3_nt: TGTGCCAGCAGGGCGGGACACCTCTATGGCTACACCTTC; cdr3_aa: CASRAGHLYGYTF
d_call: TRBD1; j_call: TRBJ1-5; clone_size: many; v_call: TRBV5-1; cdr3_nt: TGCGCCAGCAGCTACGGACAGGGTCCCAATCAGCCCCAGCATTTT; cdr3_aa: CASSYGQGPNQPQHF
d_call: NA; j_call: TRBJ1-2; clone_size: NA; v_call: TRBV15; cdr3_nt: TGTGCCACCAGCTCCCGGGCGGGTGGCTACACCTTC; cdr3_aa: CATSSRAGGYTF
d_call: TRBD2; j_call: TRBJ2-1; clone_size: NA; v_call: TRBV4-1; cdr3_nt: TGCGCCAGCAGTCGGACTAGCGGGAGCTATGAGCAGTTCTTC; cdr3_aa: CASSRTSGSYEQFF
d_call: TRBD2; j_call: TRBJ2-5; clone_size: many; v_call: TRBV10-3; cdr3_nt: TGTGCCATCAGTGAAGGACGTAGCGGGAGAGGGGAGACCCAGTACTTC; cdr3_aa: CAISEGRSGRGETQYF
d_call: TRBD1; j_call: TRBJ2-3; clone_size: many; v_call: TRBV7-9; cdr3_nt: TGTGCCAGCAGCTCCCCCGGGACAGGGGGCACAGATACGCAGTATTTT; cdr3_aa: CASSSPGTGGTDTQYF
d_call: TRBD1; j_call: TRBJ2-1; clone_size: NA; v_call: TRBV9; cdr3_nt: TGTGCCAGCAGCGGCCGGGACAGGGGGTACAATGAGCAGTTCTTC; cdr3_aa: CASSGRDRGYNEQFF
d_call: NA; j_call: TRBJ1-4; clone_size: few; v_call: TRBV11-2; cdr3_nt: TGTGCCAGCAGCTCCCGACAGGATACGACTAATGAAAAACTGTTTTTT; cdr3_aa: CASSSRQDTTNEKLFF
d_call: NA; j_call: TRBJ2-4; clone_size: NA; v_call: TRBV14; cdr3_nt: TGTGCCAGCAGCCAAGGAGGGTCCCTAGCCAAAAACATTCAGTACTTC; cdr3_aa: CASSQGGSLAKNIQYF
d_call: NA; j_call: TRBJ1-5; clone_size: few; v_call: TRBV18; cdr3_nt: TGTGCCAGCTCACCAGGCAGGTACGATCAGCCCCAGCATTTT; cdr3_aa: CASSPGRYDQPQHF
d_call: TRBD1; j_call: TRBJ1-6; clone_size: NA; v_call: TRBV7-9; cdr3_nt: TGTGCCAGCAGCTCCGGACAGGGAGCTTCACCCCTCCACTTT; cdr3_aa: CASSSGQGASPLHF
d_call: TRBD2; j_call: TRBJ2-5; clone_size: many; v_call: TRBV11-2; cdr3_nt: TGTGCCAGCAGCGCCCTAAGTGGGAGGGGACAAGAGACCCAGTACTTC; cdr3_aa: CASSALSGRGQETQYF
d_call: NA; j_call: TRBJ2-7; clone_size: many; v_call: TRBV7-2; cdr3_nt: TGTGCCAGCAGCGGCCGACTAGTTCCGTACGAGCAGTACTTC; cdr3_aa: CASSGRLVPYEQYF
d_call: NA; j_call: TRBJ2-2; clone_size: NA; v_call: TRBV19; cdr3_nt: TGTGCCACCGGCGCCGGGCTAAACACCGGGGAGCTGTTTTTT; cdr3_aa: CATGAGLNTGELFF
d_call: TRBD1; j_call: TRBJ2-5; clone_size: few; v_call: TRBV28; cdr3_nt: TGTGCCAGCAGTTCCCAGGAGCAGGGGGCGTTAGGGGAGACCCAGTACTTC; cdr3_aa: CASSSQEQGALGETQYF
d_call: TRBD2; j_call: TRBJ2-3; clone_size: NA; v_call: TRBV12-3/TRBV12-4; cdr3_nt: TGTGCCAGCAGTACACGACTAGCGGGCACTAGCACAGATACGCAGTATTTT; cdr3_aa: CASSTRLAGTSTDTQYF
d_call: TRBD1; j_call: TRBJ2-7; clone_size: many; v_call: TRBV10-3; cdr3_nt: TGTGCCATCAGTGAGTCTCGGGACAGGGGGCCGGGTGAGCAGTACTTC; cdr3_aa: CAISESRDRGPGEQYF
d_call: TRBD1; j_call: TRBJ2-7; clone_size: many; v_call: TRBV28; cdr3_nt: TGTGCCAGCAGTTTCGGGACAGGGGACAACTCCTACGAGCAGTACTTC; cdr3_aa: CASSFGTGDNSYEQYF
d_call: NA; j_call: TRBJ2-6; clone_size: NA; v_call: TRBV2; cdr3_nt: TGTGCCAGCACCCTATCGACAGTCCTCACTGGGGCCAACGTCCTGACTTTC; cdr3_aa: CASTLSTVLTGANVLTF
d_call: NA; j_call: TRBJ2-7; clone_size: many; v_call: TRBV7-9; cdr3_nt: TGTGCCAGCAGCTTAAGAGAGGCAGGCCACTACGAGCAGTACTTC; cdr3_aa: CASSLREAGHYEQYF
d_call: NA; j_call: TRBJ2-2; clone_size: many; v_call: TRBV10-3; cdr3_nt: TGTGCCATCAGTGAGTCGCTGGAGAAAGGGGAGCTGTTTTTT; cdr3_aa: CAISESLEKGELFF
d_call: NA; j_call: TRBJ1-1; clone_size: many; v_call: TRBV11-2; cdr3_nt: TGTGCCAGCAGCCCCCCGCGGACCGTACCGACATACACTGAAGCTTTCTTT; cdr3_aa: CASSPPRTVPTYTEAFF
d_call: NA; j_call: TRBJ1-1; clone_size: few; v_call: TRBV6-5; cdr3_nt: TGTGCCAGCAGTTACTTGGCAGTCGGGGCTCTAAACACTGAAGCTTTCTTT; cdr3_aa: CASSYLAVGALNTEAFF
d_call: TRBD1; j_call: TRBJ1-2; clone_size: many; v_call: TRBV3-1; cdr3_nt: TGTGCCAGCAGCCAAGGCGGGACAGGGGTTTGGAAAGTTGATGGCTACACCTTC; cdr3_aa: CASSQGGTGVWKVDGYTF
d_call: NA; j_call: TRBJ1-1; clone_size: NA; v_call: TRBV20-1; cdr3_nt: TGCAGTGCTAGCGGGCGGATTAAAACGAACACTGAAGCTTTCTTT; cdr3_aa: CSASGRIKTNTEAFF
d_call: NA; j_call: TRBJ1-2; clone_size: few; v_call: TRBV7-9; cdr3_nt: TGTGCCAGCAGCGGCGGGGTCAACAGTAAGCACACCTTC; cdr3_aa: CASSGGVNSKHTF
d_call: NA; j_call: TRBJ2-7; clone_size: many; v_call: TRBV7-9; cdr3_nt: TGTGCCAGCAGCGTAGGGGGTTTGGGACTCTACGAGCAGTACTTC; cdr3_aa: CASSVGGLGLYEQYF
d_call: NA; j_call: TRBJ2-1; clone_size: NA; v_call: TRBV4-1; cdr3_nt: TGCGCCAGCAGCCAAGAGTCGCGACAGGCCCATAACAATGAGCAGTTCTTC; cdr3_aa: CASSQESRQAHNNEQFF
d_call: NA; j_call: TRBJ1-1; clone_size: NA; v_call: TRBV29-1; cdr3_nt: TGCAGCGTGCAGCGCGGATCTGGGAACACTGAAGCTTTCTTT; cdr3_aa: CSVQRGSGNTEAFF
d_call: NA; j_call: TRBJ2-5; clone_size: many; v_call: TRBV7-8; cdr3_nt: TGTGCCAGCAGCCGGGTGGGGGGAGGTGAAGAGACCCAGTACTTC; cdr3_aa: CASSRVGGGEETQYF
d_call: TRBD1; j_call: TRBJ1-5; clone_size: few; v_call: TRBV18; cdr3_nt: TGTGCCAGCTCACCACCGGGACAGGGGACGGGACAGCCCCAGCATTTT; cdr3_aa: CASSPPGQGTGQPQHF
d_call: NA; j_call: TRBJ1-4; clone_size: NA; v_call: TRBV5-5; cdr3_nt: TGTGCCAGCAGCTTGATCGGGGCAGCAAATGAAAAACTGTTTTTT; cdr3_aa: CASSLIGAANEKLFF
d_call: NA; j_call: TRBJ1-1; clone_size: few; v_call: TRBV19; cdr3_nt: TGTGCCAGTAGTACCAACAGGAACACTGAAGCTTTCTTT; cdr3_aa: CASSTNRNTEAFF
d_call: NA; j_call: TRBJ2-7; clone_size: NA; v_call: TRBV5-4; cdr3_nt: TGTGCCAGCAGCTTGGACCCTGGGGTGGGTTGGCAGTACTTC; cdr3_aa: CASSLDPGVGWQYF
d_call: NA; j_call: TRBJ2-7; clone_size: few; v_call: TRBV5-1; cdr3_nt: TGCGCCAGCAGCTTGGCCGGGTTCGGGGCTTACGAGCAGTACTTC; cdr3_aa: CASSLAGFGAYEQYF
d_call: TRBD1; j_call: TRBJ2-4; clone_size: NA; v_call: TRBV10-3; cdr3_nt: TGTGCCACTTCTGACAGGGAAACAGGCAAAAACATTCAGTACTTC; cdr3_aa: CATSDRETGKNIQYF
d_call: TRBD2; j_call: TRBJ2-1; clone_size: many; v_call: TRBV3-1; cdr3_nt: TGTGCCAGCAGCCAAGAGGACGGGGGGGTGTACAATGAGCAGTTCTTC; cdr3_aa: CASSQEDGGVYNEQFF
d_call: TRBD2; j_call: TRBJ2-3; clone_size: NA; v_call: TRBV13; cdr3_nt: TGTGCCAGCAGCTTAGCGCTAGCGGGAGGCAACACAGATACGCAGTATTTT; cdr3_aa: CASSLALAGGNTDTQYF
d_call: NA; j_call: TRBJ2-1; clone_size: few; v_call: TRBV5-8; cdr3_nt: TGTGCCAGCAGCTTGGGATTTAGAGCGGGCCTTTACAATGAGCAGTTCTTC; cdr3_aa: CASSLGFRAGLYNEQFF
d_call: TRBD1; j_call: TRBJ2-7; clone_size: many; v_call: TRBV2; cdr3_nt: TGTGCCAGCAGTGATTCGGACAGGGAAAACGAGCAGTACTTC; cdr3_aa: CASSDSDRENEQYF